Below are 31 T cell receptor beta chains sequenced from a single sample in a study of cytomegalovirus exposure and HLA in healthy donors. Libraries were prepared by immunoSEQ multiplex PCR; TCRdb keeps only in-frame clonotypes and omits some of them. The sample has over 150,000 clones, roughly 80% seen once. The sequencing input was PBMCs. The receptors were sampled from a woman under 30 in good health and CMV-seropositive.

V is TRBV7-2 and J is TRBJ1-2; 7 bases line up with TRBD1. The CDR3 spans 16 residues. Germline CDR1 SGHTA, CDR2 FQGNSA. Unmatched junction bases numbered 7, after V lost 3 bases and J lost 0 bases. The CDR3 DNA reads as TGTGCCAGCAGCTTCAGGACAGGCCTTGCTAACTATGGCTACACCTTC. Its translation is CASSFRTGLANYGYTF.

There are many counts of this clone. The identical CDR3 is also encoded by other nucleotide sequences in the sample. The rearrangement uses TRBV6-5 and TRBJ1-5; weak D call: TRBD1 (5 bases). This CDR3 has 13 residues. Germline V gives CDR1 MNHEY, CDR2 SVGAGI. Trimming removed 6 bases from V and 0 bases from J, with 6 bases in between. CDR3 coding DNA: TGTGCCAGCAGCCAGGGTAGCAATCAGCCCCAGCATTTT. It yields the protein CASSQGSNQPQHF.

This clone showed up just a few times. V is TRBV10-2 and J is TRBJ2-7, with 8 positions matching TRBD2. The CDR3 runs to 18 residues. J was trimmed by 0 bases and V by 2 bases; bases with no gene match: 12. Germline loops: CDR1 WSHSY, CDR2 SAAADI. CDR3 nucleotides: TGCGCCAGCAGTGAGCCAAGCCCAGGACTAGCCCCCTCCTACGAGCAGTACTTC. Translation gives CASSEPSPGLAPSYEQYF.

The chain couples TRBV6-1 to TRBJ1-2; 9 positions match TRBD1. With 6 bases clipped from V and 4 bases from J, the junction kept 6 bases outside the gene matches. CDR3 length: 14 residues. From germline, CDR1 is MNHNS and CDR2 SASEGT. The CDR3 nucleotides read TGTGCCAGCAGATTACAGGGGGCCACCTATGGCTACACCTTC. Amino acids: CASRLQGATYGYTF.

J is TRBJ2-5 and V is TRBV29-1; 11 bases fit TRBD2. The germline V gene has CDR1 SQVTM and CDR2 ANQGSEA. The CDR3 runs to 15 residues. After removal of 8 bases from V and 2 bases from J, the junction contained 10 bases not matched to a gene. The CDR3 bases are TGCAGCACAAAACCTAGCGGGGGGCCTCAAGAGACCCAGTACTTC. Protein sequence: CSTKPSGGPQETQYF. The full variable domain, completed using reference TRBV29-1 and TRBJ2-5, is SAVISQKPSRDICQRGTSLTIQCQVDSQVTMMFWYRQQPGQSLTLIATANQGSEATYESGFVIDKFPISRPNLTFSTLTVSNMSPEDSSIYLCSTKPSGGPQETQYFGPGTRLLVL.

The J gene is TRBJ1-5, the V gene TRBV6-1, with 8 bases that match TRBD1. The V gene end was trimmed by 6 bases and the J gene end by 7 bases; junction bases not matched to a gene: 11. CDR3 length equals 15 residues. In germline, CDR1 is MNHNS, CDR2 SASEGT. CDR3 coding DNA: TGTGCCAGCAGCCGAACCCAGGGGGCGGAGCAGCCCCAGCATTTT. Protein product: CASSRTQGAEQPQHF.

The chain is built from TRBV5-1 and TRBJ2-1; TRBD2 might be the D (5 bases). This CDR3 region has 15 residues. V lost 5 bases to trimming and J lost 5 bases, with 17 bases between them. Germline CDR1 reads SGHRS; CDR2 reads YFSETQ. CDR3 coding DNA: TGCGCCAGCAGGCAGTACGGATCGGGGAACAATGAGCAGTTCTTC. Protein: CASRQYGSGNNEQFF.

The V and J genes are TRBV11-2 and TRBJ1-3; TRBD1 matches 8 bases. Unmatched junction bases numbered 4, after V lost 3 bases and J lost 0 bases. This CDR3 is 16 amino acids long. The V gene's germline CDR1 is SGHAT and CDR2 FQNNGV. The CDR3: CASSLDRAFSGNTIYF. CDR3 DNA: TGTGCCAGCAGCTTGGACAGGGCCTTCTCTGGAAACACCATATATTTT.

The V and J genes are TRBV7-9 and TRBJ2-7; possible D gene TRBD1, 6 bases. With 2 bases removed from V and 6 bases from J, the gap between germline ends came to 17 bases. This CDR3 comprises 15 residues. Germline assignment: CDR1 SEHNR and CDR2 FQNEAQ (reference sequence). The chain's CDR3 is CASSLSATGYREQYF. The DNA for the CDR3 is TGTGCCAGCAGCTTAAGTGCTACAGGGTACCGCGAGCAGTACTTC.

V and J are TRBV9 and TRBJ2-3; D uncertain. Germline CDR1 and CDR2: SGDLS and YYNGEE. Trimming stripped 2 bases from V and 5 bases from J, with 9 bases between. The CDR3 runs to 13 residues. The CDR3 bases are TGTGCCAGCAGCGTGTCCTTTAGAGATACGCAGTATTTT. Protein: CASSVSFRDTQYF.

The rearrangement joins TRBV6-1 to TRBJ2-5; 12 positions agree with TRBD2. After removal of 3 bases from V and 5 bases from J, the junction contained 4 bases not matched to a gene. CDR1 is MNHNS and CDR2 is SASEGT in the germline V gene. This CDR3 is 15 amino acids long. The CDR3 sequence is CASSEASGGVETQYF. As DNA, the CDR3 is TGTGCCAGCAGTGAGGCTAGCGGGGGGGTGGAGACCCAGTACTTC.

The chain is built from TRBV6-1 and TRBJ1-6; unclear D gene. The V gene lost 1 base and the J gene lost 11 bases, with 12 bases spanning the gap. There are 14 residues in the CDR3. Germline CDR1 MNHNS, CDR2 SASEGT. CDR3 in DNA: TGTGCCAGCAGTGAAGGTCACGAGGTTCCACCCCTCCACTTT. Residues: CASSEGHEVPPLHF.

Here the CDR3 DNA reads TGCGCCAGCAGCCAAGTGCAAACTAGCTCCTACGAGCAGTACTTC. Amino acids: CASSQVQTSSYEQYF. V usage is TRBV4-1 and J usage is TRBJ2-7, with a tentative D call TRBD2 (5 bases). CDR3 length: 15 amino acids. Germline lookup yields CDR1 MGHRA and CDR2 YSYEKL. Trimming took 1 base from V and 0 from J, leaving 10 bases between them.

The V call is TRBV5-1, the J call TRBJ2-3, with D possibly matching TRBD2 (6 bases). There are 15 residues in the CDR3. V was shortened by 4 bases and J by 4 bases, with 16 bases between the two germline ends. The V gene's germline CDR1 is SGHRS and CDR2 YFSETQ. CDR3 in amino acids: CASSPEGLAPDTQYF. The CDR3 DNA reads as TGCGCCAGCAGCCCGGAGGGGCTGGCCCCAGATACGCAGTATTTT.

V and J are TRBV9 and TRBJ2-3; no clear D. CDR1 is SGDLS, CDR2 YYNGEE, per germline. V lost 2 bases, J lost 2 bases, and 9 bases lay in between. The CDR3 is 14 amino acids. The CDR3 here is CASSVGSTTDTQYF. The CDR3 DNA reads TGTGCCAGCAGCGTTGGTAGCACCACAGATACGCAGTATTTT.

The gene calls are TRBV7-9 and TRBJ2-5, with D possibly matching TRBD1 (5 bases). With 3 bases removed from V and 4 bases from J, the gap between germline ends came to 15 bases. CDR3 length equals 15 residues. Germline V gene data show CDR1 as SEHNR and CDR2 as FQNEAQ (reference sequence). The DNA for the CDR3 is TGTGCCAGCAGCTTCAGTGGGGCAGGTGGAGAGACCCAGTACTTC. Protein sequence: CASSFSGAGGETQYF. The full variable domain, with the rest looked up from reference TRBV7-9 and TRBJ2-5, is DTGVSQNPRHKITKRGQNVTFRCDPISEHNRLYWYRQTLGQGPEFLTYFQNEAQLEKSRLLSDRFSAERPKGSFSTLEIQRTEQGDSAMYLCASSFSGAGGETQYFGPGTRLLVL.

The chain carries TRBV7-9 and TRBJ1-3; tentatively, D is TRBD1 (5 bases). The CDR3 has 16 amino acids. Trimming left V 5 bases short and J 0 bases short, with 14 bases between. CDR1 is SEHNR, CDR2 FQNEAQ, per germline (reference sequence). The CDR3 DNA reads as TGTGCCAGCAGCACTACACGACAGAGCTCTGGAAACACCATATATTTT. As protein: CASSTTRQSSGNTIYF.

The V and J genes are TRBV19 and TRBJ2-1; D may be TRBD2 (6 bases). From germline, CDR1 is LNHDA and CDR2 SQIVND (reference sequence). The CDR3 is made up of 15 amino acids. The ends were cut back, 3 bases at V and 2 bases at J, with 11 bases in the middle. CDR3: CASSIHRGTYNEQFF. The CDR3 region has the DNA TGTGCCAGTAGTATTCACCGGGGGACCTACAATGAGCAGTTCTTC.

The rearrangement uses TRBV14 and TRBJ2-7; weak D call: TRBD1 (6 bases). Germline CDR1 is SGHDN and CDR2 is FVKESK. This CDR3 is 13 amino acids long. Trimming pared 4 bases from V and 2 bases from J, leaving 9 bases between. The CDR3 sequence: CASSPRGAYEQYF. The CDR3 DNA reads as TGTGCCAGCAGCCCCAGGGGTGCCTACGAGCAGTACTTC.

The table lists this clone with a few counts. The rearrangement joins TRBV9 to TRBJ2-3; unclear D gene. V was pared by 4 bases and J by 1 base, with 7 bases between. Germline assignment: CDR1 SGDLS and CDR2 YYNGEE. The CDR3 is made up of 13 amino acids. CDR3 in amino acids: CASSLGGTDTQYF. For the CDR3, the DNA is TGTGCCAGCAGCCTCGGTGGCACAGATACGCAGTATTTT.

CDR3 nucleotide sequence: TGTGCCAGCAGCTTGGAGGGGAAGAACACTGAAGCTTTCTTT. Its translation is CASSLEGKNTEAFF. The chain couples TRBV5-6 to TRBJ1-1, with D possibly matching TRBD1 (5 bases). The length of the CDR3 is 14 residues. Trimming stripped 0 bases from V and 1 base from J, with 7 bases between. Per the germline V gene, CDR1 is SGHDT and CDR2 is YYEEEE.

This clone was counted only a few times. This CDR3 reads CASSASRGAANEQYF. The DNA of the CDR3 is TGTGCCAGCAGCGCCTCGCGGGGGGCTGCGAACGAGCAGTACTTC. The V gene is TRBV5-4, the J gene TRBJ2-7; 8 nucleotides align to TRBD2. The germline gives CDR1 SGHNT, CDR2 YYREEE (reference sequence). V lost 4 bases, J lost 5 bases, and 11 bases stayed unmatched. The CDR3 is 15 residues long.

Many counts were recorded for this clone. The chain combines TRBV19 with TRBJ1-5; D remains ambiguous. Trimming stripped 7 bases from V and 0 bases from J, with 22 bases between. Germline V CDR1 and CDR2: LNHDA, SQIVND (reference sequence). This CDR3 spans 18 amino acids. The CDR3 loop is CASTGFFAGDYSNQPQHF. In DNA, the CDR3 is TGTGCCAGTACTGGATTCTTCGCAGGAGACTATAGCAATCAGCCCCAGCATTTT.

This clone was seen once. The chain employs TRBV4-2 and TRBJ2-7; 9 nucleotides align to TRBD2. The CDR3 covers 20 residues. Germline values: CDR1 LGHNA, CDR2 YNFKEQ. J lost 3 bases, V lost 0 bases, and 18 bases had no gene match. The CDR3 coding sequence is TGTGCCAGCAGCCAAGACCCGTTACGGGCGGGGGGGCAAACAAACTACGAGCAGTACTTC. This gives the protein CASSQDPLRAGGQTNYEQYF.

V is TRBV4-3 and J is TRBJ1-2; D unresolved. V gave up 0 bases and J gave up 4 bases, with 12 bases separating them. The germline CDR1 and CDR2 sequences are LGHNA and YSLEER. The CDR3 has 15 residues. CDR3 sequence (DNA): TGCGCCAGCAGCCAAGAGGGAGGGAATGGCTATGGCTACACCTTC. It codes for CASSQEGGNGYGYTF.

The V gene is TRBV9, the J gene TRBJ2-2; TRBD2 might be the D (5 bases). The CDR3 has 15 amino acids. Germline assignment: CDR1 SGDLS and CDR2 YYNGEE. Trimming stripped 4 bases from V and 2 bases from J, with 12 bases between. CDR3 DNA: TGTGCCAGCAGCCCACTCCGGGGAAACACCGGGGAGCTGTTTTTT. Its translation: CASSPLRGNTGELFF.

This chain's CDR3 is CAIRGAVNEKLFF. CDR3 sequence (DNA): TGTGCCATCAGAGGGGCGGTTAATGAAAAACTGTTTTTT. This sequence joins TRBV10-3 and TRBJ1-4, with D maybe TRBD1 (5 bases). From germline, CDR1 is ENHRY and CDR2 SYGVKD. This CDR3 spans 13 amino acids. With 6 bases removed from V and 4 bases from J, the gap between germline ends came to 9 bases.

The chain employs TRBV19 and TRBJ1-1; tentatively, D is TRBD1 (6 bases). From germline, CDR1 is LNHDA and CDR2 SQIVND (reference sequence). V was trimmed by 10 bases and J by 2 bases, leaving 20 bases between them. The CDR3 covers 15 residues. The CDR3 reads CAIRKRGQLNTEAFF. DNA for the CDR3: TGTGCCATTAGGAAAAGAGGACAGCTAAACACTGAAGCTTTCTTT.

The CDR3 spells CASRGDRAGGQPQHF. CDR3 bases: TGTGCCAGCAGGGGGGACAGGGCAGGCGGTCAGCCCCAGCATTTT. This chain links TRBV2 with TRBJ1-5, with 9 bases fitting TRBD1. CDR3 length: 15 residues. J was trimmed by 6 bases and V by 6 bases; bases with no gene match: 9. Per the germline V gene, CDR1 is SNHLY and CDR2 is FYNNEI.

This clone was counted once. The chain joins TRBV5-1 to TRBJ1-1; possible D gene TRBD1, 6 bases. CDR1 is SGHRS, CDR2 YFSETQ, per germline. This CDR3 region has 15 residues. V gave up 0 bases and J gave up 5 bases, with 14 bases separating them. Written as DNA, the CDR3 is TGCGCCAGCAGCTTGGGGGGCAGGCAGGGGACTGAAGCTTTCTTT. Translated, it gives CASSLGGRQGTEAFF.

The CDR3: CASSLNTLSGNTIYF. The CDR3 DNA is TGTGCCAGCAGCTTAAACACCCTCTCTGGAAACACCATATATTTT. The V call is TRBV13, the J call TRBJ1-3; D unclear. CDR1 and CDR2 from the germline V gene are PRHDT and FYEKMQ (reference sequence). The CDR3 is 15 amino acids. V lost 2 bases, J lost 0 bases, and 8 bases lay in between.